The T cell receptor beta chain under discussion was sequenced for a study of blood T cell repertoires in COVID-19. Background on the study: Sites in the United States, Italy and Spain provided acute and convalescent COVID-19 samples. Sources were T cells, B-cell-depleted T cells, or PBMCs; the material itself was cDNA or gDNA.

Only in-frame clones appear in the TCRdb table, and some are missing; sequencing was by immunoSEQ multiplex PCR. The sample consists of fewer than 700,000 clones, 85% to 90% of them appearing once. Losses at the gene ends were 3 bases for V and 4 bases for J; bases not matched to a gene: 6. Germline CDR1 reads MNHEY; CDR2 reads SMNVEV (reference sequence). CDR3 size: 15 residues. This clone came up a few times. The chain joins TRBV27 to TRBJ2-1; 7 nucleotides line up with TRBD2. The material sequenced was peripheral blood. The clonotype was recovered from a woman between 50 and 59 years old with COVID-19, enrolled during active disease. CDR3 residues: CASSLRSGGYNEQFF. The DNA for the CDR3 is TGTGCCAGCAGTTTGCGGTCGGGGGGATACAATGAGCAGTTCTTC.